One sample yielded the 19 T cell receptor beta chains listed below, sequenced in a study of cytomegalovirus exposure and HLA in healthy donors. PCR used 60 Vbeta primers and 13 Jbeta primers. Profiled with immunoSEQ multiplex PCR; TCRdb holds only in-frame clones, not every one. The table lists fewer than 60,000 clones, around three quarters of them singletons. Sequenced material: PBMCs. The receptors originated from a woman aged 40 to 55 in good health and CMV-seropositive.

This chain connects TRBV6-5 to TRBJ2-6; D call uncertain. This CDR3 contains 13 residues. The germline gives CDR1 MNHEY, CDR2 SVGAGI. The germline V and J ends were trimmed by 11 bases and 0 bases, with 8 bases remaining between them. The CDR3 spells CAVRSSGANVLTF. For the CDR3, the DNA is TGTGCCGTCCGCAGCTCTGGGGCCAACGTCCTGACTTTC.

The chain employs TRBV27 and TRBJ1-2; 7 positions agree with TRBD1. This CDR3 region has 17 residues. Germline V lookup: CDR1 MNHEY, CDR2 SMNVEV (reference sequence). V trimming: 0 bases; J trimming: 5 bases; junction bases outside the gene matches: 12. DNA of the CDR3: TGTGCCAGCAGTTTATCGGGGACAGCGCCCCAAGGATATGGCTACACCTTC. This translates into CASSLSGTAPQGYGYTF.

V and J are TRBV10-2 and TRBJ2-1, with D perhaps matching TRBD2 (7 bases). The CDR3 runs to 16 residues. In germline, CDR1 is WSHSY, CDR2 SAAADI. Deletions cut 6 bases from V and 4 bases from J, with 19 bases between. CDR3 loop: CASSATAGGHYNEQFF. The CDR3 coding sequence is TGCGCCAGCAGCGCCACCGCCGGGGGGCATTACAATGAGCAGTTCTTC.

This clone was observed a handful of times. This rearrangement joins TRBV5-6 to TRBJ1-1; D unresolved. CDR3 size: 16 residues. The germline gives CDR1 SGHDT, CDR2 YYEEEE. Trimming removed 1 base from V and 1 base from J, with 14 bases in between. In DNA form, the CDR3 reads TGTGCCAGCAGCTTGTTATCAGGTTGGCGGAACACTGAAGCTTTCTTT. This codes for CASSLLSGWRNTEAFF.

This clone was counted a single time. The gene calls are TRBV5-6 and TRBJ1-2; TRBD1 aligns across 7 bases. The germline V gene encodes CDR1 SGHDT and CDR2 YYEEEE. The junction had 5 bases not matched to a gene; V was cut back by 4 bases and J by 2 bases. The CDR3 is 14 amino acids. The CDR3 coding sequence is TGTGCCAGCAGCACCTGGACAGGCAACTATGGCTACACCTTC. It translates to CASSTWTGNYGYTF.

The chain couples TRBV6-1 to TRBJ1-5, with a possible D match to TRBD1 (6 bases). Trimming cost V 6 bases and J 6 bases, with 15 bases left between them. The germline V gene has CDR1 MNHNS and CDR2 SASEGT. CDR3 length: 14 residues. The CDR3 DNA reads TGTGCCAGCAGGCCCCACAGGGAAATTCAGCCCCAGCATTTT. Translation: CASRPHREIQPQHF.

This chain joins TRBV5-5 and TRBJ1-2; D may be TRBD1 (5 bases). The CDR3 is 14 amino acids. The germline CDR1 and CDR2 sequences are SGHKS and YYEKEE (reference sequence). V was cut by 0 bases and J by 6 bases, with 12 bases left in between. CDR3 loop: CASSLDVRVDGYTF. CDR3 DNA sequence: TGTGCCAGCAGCTTGGATGTCAGGGTGGATGGCTACACCTTC. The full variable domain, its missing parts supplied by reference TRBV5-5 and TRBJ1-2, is DAGVTQSPTHLIKTRGQQVTLRCSPISGHKSVSWYQQVLGQGPQFIFQYYEKEERGRGNFPDRFSARQFPNYSSELNVNALLLGDSALYLCASSLDVRVDGYTFGSGTRLTVV.

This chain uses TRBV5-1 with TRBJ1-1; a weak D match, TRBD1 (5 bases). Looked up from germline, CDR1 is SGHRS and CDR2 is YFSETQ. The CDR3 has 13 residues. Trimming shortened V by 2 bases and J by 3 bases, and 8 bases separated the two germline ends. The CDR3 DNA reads TGCGCCAGCAGCTTTGGGGGGTACACTGAAGCTTTCTTT. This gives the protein CASSFGGYTEAFF. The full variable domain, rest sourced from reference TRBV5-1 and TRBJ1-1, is KAGVTQTPRYLIKTRGQQVTLSCSPISGHRSVSWYQQTPGQGLQFLFEYFSETQRNKGNFPGRFSGRQFSNSRSEMNVSTLELGDSALYLCASSFGGYTEAFFGQGTRLTVV.

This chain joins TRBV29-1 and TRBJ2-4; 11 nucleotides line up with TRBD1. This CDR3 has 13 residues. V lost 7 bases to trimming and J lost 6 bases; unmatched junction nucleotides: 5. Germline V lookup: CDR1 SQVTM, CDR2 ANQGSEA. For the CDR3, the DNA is TGCAGCGGCTGGGACAGGGGGATAAACATTCAGTACTTC. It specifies CSGWDRGINIQYF.

The CDR3 DNA is TGTGCCACCAGCAGAGATCTCCTGAACACTGAAGCTTTCTTT. Its protein product is CATSRDLLNTEAFF. The chain joins TRBV15 to TRBJ1-1; D uncertain. The CDR3 contains 14 residues. Germline V gene data show CDR1 as LNHNV and CDR2 as YYDKDF (reference sequence). V was shortened by 0 bases and J by 0 bases, with 5 bases between the two germline ends.

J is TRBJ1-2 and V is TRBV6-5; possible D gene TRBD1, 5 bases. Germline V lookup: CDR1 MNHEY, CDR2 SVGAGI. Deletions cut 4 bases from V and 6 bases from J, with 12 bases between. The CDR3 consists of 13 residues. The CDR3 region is CASSLRGMNGYTF. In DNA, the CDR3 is TGTGCCAGCAGTTTAAGGGGTATGAATGGCTACACCTTC.

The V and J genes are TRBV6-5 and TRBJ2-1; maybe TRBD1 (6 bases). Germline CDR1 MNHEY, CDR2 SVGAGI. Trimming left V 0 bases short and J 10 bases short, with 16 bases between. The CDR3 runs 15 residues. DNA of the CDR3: TGTGCCAGCAGTTACTCCGGGACAAAATTAAGGGAGCAGTTCTTC. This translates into CASSYSGTKLREQFF.

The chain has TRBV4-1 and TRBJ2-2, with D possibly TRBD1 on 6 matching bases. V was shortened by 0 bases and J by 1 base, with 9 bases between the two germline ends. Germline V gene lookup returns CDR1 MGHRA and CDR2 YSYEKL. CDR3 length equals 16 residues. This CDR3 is CASSQEGARNTGELFF. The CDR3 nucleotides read TGCGCCAGCAGCCAAGAGGGGGCGCGGAACACCGGGGAGCTGTTTTTT.

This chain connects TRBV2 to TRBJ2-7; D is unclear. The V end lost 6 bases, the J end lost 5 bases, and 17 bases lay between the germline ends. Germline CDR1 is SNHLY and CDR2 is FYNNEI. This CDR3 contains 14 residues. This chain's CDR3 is CASRPFLPGHEQYF. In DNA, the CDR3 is TGTGCCAGCAGACCCTTCCTCCCTGGGCACGAGCAGTACTTC.

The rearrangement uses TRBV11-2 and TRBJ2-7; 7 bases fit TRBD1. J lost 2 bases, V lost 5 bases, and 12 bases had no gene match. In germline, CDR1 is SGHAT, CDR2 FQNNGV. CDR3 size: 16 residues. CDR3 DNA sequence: TGTGCCAGCAGCCGTTCTACGGGACAGCCGCCCTACGAGCAGTACTTC. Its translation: CASSRSTGQPPYEQYF.

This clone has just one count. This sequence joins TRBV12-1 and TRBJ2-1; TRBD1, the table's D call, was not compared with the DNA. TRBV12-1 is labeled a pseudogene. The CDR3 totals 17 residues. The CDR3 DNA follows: TGTGCCAGCACCCGGCCCTTGGGACAGAAAATTTACAATGAGCAGTTCTTC. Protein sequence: CASTRPLGQKIYNEQFF.

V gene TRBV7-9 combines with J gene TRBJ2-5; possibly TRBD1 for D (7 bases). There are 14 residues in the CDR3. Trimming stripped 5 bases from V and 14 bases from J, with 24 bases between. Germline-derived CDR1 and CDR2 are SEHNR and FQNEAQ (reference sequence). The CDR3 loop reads CASSQGVADPRRYF. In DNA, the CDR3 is TGTGCCAGCAGCCAGGGGGTAGCGGATCCAAGGCGATACTTC.

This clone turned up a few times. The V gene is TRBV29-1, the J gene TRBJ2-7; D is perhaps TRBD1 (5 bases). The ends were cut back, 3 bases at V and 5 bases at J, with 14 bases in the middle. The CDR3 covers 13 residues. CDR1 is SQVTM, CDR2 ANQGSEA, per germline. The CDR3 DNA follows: TGCAGCGTTGATTCAGGGAAGAGGAACGAGCAGTACTTC. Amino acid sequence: CSVDSGKRNEQYF.

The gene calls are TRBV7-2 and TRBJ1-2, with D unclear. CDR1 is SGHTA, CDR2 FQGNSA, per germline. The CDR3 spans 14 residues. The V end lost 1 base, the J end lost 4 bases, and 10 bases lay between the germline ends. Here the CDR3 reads CASSLDNSPYGYTF. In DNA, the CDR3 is TGTGCCAGCAGCTTAGACAATTCGCCCTATGGCTACACCTTC.